The next 21 T cell receptor beta chains were all read from a single sample in a study of cytomegalovirus exposure and HLA in healthy donors. The primer mix had 60 Vbeta and 13 Jbeta primers. Clones were sequenced by immunoSEQ multiplex PCR, and TCRdb holds only the in-frame ones, with some missing. Of under 250,000 clones listed, about 88% are singletons. Sequenced sample: PBMCs. The receptors were sampled from a girl under 10 years old in good health and CMV-seronegative.

In DNA form, the CDR3 reads TGTGCCAGCAGCCACCCGGCTAGCGGGAGTGGGTACGAGCAGTACTTC. The encoded protein is CASSHPASGSGYEQYF. The V call is TRBV7-9, the J call TRBJ2-7; TRBD2 agrees at 10 bases. Germline values: CDR1 SEHNR, CDR2 FQNEAQ (reference sequence). V lost 5 bases and J lost 4; bases outside the gene matches: 11. This CDR3 has 16 amino acids.

The chain has TRBV5-1 and TRBJ1-4; tentatively, D is TRBD1 (6 bases). The V end lost 4 bases, the J end lost 10 bases, and 11 bases lay between the germline ends. This CDR3 has 12 residues. Germline V CDR1 and CDR2: SGHRS, YFSETQ. CDR3 nucleotide sequence: TGCGCCAGCAGCGTCAGGGGCGGAAAACTGTTTTTT. Protein product: CASSVRGGKLFF. Looking up the rest from reference TRBV5-1 and TRBJ1-4 gives the full variable domain: KAGVTQTPRYLIKTRGQQVTLSCSPISGHRSVSWYQQTPGQGLQFLFEYFSETQRNKGNFPGRFSGRQFSNSRSEMNVSTLELGDSALYLCASSVRGGKLFFGSGTQLSVL.

V is TRBV19 and J is TRBJ1-6, with TRBD1 matching over 10 bases. This CDR3 comprises 16 residues. V trimming: 3 bases; J trimming: 8 bases; junction bases outside the gene matches: 7. CDR1 LNHDA and CDR2 SQIVND come from the germline V gene (reference sequence). The CDR3 protein is CASSIQTGGPDSPLHF. DNA for the CDR3: TGTGCCAGTAGTATCCAGACAGGGGGCCCAGATTCACCCCTCCACTTT.

This clone was found once. The V and J genes are TRBV4-2 and TRBJ2-3; 14 nucleotides match TRBD2. The CDR3 length is 19 residues. Per germline, CDR1 LGHNA and CDR2 YNFKEQ. V was clipped by 0 bases and J by 6 bases; unmatched bases: 11. The CDR3 DNA follows: TGTGCCAGCAGCCAAGATCCCCCGCGGACTAGCGGGGGGCGGGATACGCAGTATTTT. Its translation is CASSQDPPRTSGGRDTQYF.

The chain couples TRBV7-2 to TRBJ2-7, with D perhaps matching TRBD2 (5 bases). Germline CDR1 SGHTA, CDR2 FQGNSA. The CDR3 spans 15 residues. The V and J ends lost 5 bases and 0 bases respectively, with 14 bases between them. In DNA form, the CDR3 reads TGTGCCAGCAGCCCCAGCGGTTATAGCTCCTACGAGCAGTACTTC. Its protein product is CASSPSGYSSYEQYF.

The chain joins TRBV19 to TRBJ1-5; 8 nucleotides line up with TRBD1. V was pared by 6 bases and J by 6 bases, with 7 bases of the junction left unmatched. CDR1 is LNHDA, CDR2 SQIVND, per germline (reference sequence). The CDR3 has 14 residues. This CDR3 is CASRRGQEVQPQHF. The CDR3, as DNA: TGTGCCAGTAGGCGGGGACAGGAGGTTCAGCCCCAGCATTTT.

This chain joins TRBV18 and TRBJ1-1; no clear D gene. The CDR3 contains 13 residues. Germline CDR1 is KGHSH and CDR2 is LQKENI. Trimming left V 4 bases short and J 5 bases short, with 11 bases between. As DNA, the CDR3 is TGTGCCAGCTCACTCCCAGGAACGACTGAAGCTTTCTTT. Protein product: CASSLPGTTEAFF.

In its sample, this clone was seen a few times. The V gene is TRBV27, the J gene TRBJ2-1, with D possibly being TRBD1 (6 bases). The V end was cut by 6 bases, the J end by 2 bases, with 11 bases between. CDR1 is MNHEY, CDR2 SMNVEV, per germline (reference sequence). CDR3 size: 14 residues. The CDR3 bases are TGTGCCAGCAGCTTGGGACACCCCTACAATGAGCAGTTCTTC. Its translation: CASSLGHPYNEQFF.

The rearrangement uses TRBV11-2 and TRBJ2-5; D perhaps matches TRBD2 (6 bases). V lost 5 bases and J lost 4, with 14 bases in between. The V gene's germline CDR1 is SGHAT and CDR2 FQNNGV. The CDR3 totals 14 residues. CDR3 DNA sequence: TGTGCCAGCAGCACCAGGGACTGGCGAGAGACCCAGTACTTC. Protein product: CASSTRDWRETQYF.

The genes are TRBV29-1 and TRBJ1-4, with 8 positions matching TRBD1. The V gene's germline CDR1 is SQVTM and CDR2 ANQGSEA. There are 16 residues in the CDR3. V gave up 6 bases and J gave up 7 bases; unmatched junction bases: 16. CDR3: CSVKDRVGRVSEKLFF. The DNA of the CDR3 is TGCAGCGTGAAGGACAGGGTGGGGCGTGTGAGTGAAAAACTGTTTTTT.

This sequence joins TRBV9 and TRBJ2-3; 10 nucleotides align to TRBD2. The CDR3 covers 15 residues. Germline V CDR1 and CDR2: SGDLS, YYNGEE. J gave up 4 bases and V 4 bases, and 6 bases lay outside the gene matches. The CDR3: CASSPQGTSADTQYF. DNA for the CDR3: TGTGCCAGCAGCCCCCAAGGGACTAGCGCAGATACGCAGTATTTT.

This clone was detected a few times. Written as DNA, the CDR3 is TGTGCCAGCAGTGAAAATCACAGGTACGAGCAGTACTTC. This gives the protein CASSENHRYEQYF. The chain couples TRBV6-1 to TRBJ2-7; D is possibly TRBD1 (5 bases). The CDR3 has 13 amino acids. The V end was cut by 2 bases, the J end by 4 bases, with 9 bases between. Germline CDR1 and CDR2: MNHNS and SASEGT.

This chain connects TRBV7-8 to TRBJ2-3, with 8 bases identical to TRBD2. CDR1 SGHVS and CDR2 FQNEAQ come from the germline V gene. J gave up 7 bases and V 5 bases, and 11 bases lay outside the gene matches. This CDR3 contains 15 residues. The CDR3 region has the DNA TGTGCCAGCAGCCTGTACGGGACTAGAGTTAATACGCAGTATTTT. Its translation is CASSLYGTRVNTQYF.

V and J are TRBV27 and TRBJ2-7, with D possibly TRBD1 on 6 matching bases. The V end lost 5 bases, the J end lost 2 bases, and 16 bases lay between the germline ends. The CDR3 sequence is 15 residues long. Germline V gene sequence: CDR1 MNHEY, CDR2 SMNVEV (reference sequence). The CDR3 DNA reads as TGTGCCAGCAGTCCTATCAGGGGCGGTCCCTACGAGCAGTACTTC. Translation gives CASSPIRGGPYEQYF.

The rearrangement joins TRBV5-1 to TRBJ1-1; D call uncertain. Germline loops: CDR1 SGHRS, CDR2 YFSETQ. CDR3 length: 12 residues. Trimming stripped 0 bases from V and 9 bases from J, with 9 bases between. CDR3 coding DNA: TGCGCCAGCAGCTTGGGAGGCCCTCAAGCTTTCTTT. Amino acid sequence: CASSLGGPQAFF.

The chain uses TRBV6-1 and TRBJ2-5; weak D call: TRBD1 (5 bases). Trimming removed 6 bases from V and 5 bases from J, with 19 bases in between. Germline V gene sequence: CDR1 MNHNS, CDR2 SASEGT. The CDR3 is 15 residues long. The chain's CDR3 is CASRRGRALRETQYF. Written as DNA, the CDR3 is TGTGCCAGCAGAAGGGGCAGGGCCCTAAGGGAGACCCAGTACTTC.

The rearrangement links TRBV19 to TRBJ2-7; a weak D match, TRBD1 (6 bases). Trimming took 6 bases from V and 1 from J, leaving 16 bases between them. Germline CDR1 is LNHDA and CDR2 is SQIVND (reference sequence). This CDR3 comprises 15 residues. This chain's CDR3 is CASSHPGQGSYEQYF. The CDR3 nucleotides read TGTGCCAGTAGCCATCCGGGACAAGGGTCCTACGAGCAGTACTTC.

In DNA, the CDR3 is TGTGCCAGCAGCTTACTGGCGGGGGCCCTAAATGAGCAGTTCTTC. Translated: CASSLLAGALNEQFF. V usage is TRBV7-3 and J usage is TRBJ2-1; a possible D gene is TRBD2 (7 bases). Per germline, CDR1 SGHTA and CDR2 FQGTGA. The CDR3 loop spans 15 amino acids. V was cut by 2 bases and J by 7 bases, with 15 bases left in between. Drawing the rest from reference TRBV7-3 and TRBJ2-1, the complete variable domain is GAGVSQTPSNKVTEKGKYVELRCDPISGHTALYWYRQSLGQGPEFLIYFQGTGAADDSGLPNDRFFAVRPEGSVSTLKIQRTERGDSAVYLCASSLLAGALNEQFFGPGTRLTVL.

The chain combines TRBV10-2 with TRBJ1-2; 7 positions agree with TRBD1. The germline gives CDR1 WSHSY, CDR2 SAAADI. The CDR3 extends over 16 amino acids. V lost 2 bases, J lost 0 bases, and 6 bases stayed unmatched. CDR3 protein: CASSEPRDSSNYGYTF. The CDR3 nucleotides are TGCGCCAGCAGTGAGCCCCGGGACAGCTCTAACTATGGCTACACCTTC.

The V gene is TRBV30, the J gene TRBJ1-1; D may be TRBD1 (6 bases). CDR1 is GTSNPN and CDR2 is SVGIG in the germline V gene (reference sequence). Trimming shortened V by 4 bases and J by 0 bases, and 12 bases separated the two germline ends. This CDR3 contains 14 residues. CDR3 DNA: TGTGCCTGGAAGGTGGGGACACTGAACACTGAAGCTTTCTTT. Protein product: CAWKVGTLNTEAFF. Using reference TRBV30 and TRBJ1-1 for the parts outside the CDR3, the full variable domain is SQTIHQWPATLVQPVGSPLSLECTVEGTSNPNLYWYRQAAGRGLQLLFYSVGIGQISSEVPQNLSASRPQDRQFILSSKKLLLSDSGFYLCAWKVGTLNTEAFFGQGTRLTVV.

This chain uses TRBV7-9 with TRBJ2-7; D unresolved. V lost 5 bases to trimming and J lost 1 base, with 12 bases between them. The CDR3 runs to 14 residues. Germline CDR1 and CDR2: SEHNR and FQNEAQ (reference sequence). The CDR3 spells CASSPNEASYEQYF. As DNA, the CDR3 is TGTGCCAGCAGCCCTAACGAGGCTTCCTACGAGCAGTACTTC. The full variable domain, completed using reference TRBV7-9 and TRBJ2-7, is DTGVSQNPRHKITKRGQNVTFRCDPISEHNRLYWYRQTLGQGPEFLTYFQNEAQLEKSRLLSDRFSAERPKGSFSTLEIQRTEQGDSAMYLCASSPNEASYEQYFGPGTRLTVT.